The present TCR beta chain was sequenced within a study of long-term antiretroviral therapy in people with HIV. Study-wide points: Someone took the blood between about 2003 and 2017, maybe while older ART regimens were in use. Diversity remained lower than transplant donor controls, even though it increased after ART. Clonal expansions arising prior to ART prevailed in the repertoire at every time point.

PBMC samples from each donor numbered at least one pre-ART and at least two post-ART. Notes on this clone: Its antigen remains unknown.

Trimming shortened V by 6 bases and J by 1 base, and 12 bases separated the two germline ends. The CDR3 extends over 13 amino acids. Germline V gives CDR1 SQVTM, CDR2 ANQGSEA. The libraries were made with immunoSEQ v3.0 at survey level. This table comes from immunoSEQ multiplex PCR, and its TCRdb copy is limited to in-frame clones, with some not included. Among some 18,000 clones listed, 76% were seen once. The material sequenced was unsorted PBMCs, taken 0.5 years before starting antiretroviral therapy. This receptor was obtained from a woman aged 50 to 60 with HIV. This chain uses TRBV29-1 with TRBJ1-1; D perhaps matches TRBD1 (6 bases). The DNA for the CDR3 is TGCAGCGTGATCGCGACAGGGAACACTGAAGCTTTCTTT. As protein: CSVIATGNTEAFF.